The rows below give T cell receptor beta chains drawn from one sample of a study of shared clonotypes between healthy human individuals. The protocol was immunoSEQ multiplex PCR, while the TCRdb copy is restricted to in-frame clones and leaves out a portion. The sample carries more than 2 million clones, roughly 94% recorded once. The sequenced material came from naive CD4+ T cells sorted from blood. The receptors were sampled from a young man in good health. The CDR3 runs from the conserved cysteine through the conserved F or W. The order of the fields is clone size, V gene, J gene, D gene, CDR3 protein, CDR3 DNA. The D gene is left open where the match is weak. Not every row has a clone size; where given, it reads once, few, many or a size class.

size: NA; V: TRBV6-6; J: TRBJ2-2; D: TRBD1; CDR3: CASSYSTGGDTGELFF; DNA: TGTGCCAGCAGTTACTCGACAGGGGGGGACACCGGGGAGCTGTTTTTT
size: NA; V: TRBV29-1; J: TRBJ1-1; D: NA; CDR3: CSVVSGVGGSAFF; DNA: TGCAGCGTTGTCTCCGGAGTGGGGGGGAGTGCTTTCTTT
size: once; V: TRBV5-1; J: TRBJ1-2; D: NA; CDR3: CASSVASNYGYTF; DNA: TGCGCCAGCAGCGTTGCCAGTAACTATGGCTACACCTTC
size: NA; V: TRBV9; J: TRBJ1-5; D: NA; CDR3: CASRAQHF; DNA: TGTGCCAGCAGGGCCCAGCATTTT
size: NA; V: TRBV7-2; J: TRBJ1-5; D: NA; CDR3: CASSPRLGAGQPQHF; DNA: TGTGCCAGCAGCCCCCGTTTGGGGGCCGGTCAGCCCCAGCATTTT
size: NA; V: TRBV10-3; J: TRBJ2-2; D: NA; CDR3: CAISESVSTSGELFF; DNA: TGTGCCATCAGTGAGTCGGTGTCCACCTCCGGGGAGCTGTTTTTT
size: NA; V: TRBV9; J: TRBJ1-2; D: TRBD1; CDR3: CASSVALGQDGYTF; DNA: TGTGCCAGCAGCGTAGCCTTGGGACAGGATGGCTACACCTTC
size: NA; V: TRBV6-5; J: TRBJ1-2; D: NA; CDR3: CASSRGKNYGYTF; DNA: TGTGCCAGCAGCCGCGGGAAAAACTATGGCTACACCTTC
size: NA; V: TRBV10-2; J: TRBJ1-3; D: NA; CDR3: CASSDRVGGQAGNTIYF; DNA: TGCGCCAGCAGTGATCGAGTGGGGGGCCAAGCGGGAAACACCATATATTTT
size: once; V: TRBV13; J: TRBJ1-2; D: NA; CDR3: CASSREQGGDYGYTF; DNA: TGTGCCAGCAGCCGCGAACAGGGAGGTGACTATGGCTACACCTTC
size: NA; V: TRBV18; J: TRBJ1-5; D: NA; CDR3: CASSPPTRVGSPQPQHF; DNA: TGTGCCAGCTCACCACCTACTCGGGTAGGGTCTCCTCAGCCCCAGCATTTT
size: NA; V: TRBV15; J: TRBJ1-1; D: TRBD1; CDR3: CATSRNDRGWDTEAFF; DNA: TGTGCCACCAGCAGAAACGACAGGGGGTGGGACACTGAAGCTTTCTTT
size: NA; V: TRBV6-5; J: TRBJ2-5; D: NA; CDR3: CASSIPHLETQYF; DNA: TGTGCCAGCAGCATTCCCCACCTGGAGACCCAGTACTTC
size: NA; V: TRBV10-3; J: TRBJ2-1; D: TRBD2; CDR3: CAISESGPGGTNEQFF; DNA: TGTGCCATCAGTGAATCGGGACCGGGAGGGACCAATGAGCAGTTCTTC
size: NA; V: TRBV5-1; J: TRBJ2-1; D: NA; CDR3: CASRSSGVSSYNEQFF; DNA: TGCGCCAGCAGGTCCTCGGGCGTCAGCTCCTACAATGAGCAGTTCTTC
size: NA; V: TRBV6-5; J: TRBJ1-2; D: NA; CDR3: CASSYGEGFGYGYTF; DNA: TGTGCCAGCAGTTACGGAGAGGGATTTGGCTATGGCTACACCTTC
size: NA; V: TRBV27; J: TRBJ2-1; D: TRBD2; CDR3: CASSLMAGGPNEQFF; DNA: TGTGCCAGCAGTTTAATGGCGGGAGGGCCCAATGAGCAGTTCTTC
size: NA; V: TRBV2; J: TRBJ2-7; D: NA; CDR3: CASSAGAYEQYF; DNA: TGTGCCAGCAGTGCAGGGGCCTACGAGCAGTACTTC
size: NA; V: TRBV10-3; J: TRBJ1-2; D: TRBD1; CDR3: CAISARTGIANYGYTF; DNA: TGTGCCATCAGTGCCCGGACAGGGATAGCTAACTATGGCTACACCTTC
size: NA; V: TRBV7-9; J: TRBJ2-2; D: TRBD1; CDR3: CASSFAKGTGIGTGELFF; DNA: TGTGCCAGCAGCTTTGCGAAAGGGACAGGGATTGGCACCGGGGAGCTGTTTTTT
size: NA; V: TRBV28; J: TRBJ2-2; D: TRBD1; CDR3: CASSSPSTGTGELFF; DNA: TGTGCCAGCAGTTCCCCCTCGACAGGGACCGGGGAGCTGTTTTTT
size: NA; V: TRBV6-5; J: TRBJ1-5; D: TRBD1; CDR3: CASKKDRDVDQPQHF; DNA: TGTGCCAGCAAAAAAGACAGGGATGTTGATCAGCCCCAGCATTTT
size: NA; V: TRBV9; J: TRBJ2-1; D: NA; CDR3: CASSRDGSSYNEQFF; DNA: TGTGCCAGCAGTCGGGACGGCAGCTCCTACAATGAGCAGTTCTTC
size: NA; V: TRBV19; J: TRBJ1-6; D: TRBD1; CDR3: CASSIMGQRNRHNSPLHF; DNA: TGTGCCAGTAGTATAATGGGACAGCGGAATCGACATAATTCACCCCTCCACTTT
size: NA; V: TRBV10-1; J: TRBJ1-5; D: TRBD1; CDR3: CASSDPGRGRPIFDSNQPQHF; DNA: TGCGCCAGCAGTGATCCAGGGAGGGGGCGACCCATATTCGATAGCAATCAGCCCCAGCATTTT
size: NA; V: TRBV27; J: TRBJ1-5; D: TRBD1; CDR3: CASSVGQAAGQPQHF; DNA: TGTGCCAGCAGTGTGGGACAGGCGGCGGGTCAGCCCCAGCATTTT
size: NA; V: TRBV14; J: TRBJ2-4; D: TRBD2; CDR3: CASSGTSGRGGIQYF; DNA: TGTGCCAGCAGCGGTACTAGCGGGAGGGGAGGCATTCAGTACTTC
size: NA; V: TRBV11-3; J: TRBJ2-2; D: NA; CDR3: CASSLGLNTGELFF; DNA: TGTGCCAGCAGCTTAGGCTTAAACACCGGGGAGCTGTTTTTT
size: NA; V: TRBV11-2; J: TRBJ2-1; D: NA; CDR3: CASRSLALNEQFF; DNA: TGTGCCAGCAGATCGCTAGCGTTAAATGAGCAGTTCTTC
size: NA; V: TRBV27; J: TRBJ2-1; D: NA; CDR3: CASSLPQGNEQFF; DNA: TGTGCCAGCAGTTTACCACAGGGCAATGAGCAGTTCTTC
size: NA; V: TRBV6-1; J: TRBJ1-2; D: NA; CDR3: CASTPPGTVYGYTF; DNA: TGTGCCAGCACCCCCCCTGGGACCGTATATGGCTACACCTTC
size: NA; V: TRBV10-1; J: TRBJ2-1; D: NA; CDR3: CASSENWDIPLYNEQFF; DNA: TGCGCCAGCAGTGAGAATTGGGACATACCCTTATACAATGAGCAGTTCTTC
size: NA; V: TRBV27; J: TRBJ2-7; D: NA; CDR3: CASSSGDRTPYEQYF; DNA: TGTGCCAGCAGTTCCGGGGACCGTACCCCCTACGAGCAGTACTTC
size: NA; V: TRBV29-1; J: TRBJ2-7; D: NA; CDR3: CSVSDKNDNEQYF; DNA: TGCAGCGTCTCGGACAAGAACGATAACGAGCAGTACTTC
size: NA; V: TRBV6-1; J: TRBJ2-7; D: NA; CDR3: CASSDQASSYEQYF; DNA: TGTGCCAGCAGTGATCAGGCTAGCTCCTACGAGCAGTACTTC
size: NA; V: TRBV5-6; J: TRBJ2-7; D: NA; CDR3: CASSLDVMAEQYF; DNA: TGTGCCAGCAGCTTGGATGTTATGGCCGAGCAGTACTTC
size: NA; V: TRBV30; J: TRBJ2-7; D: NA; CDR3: CAWSPDSFYEQYF; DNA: TGTGCCTGGAGCCCCGACAGTTTCTACGAGCAGTACTTC
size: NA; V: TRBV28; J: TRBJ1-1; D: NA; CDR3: CASREMGPTNTEAFF; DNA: TGTGCCAGCAGGGAAATGGGACCAACGAACACTGAAGCTTTCTTT
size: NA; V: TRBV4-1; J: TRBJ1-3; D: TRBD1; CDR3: CASSQDLGDRAKSRGNTIYF; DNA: TGCGCCAGCAGCCAAGATCTGGGGGACAGGGCCAAAAGTCGTGGAAACACCATATATTTT
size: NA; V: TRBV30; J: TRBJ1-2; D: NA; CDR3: CAWSVWGGYGYTF; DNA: TGTGCCTGGAGTGTCTGGGGCGGGTATGGCTACACCTTC
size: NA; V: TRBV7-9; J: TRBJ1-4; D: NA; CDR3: CASSLTRTALNEKLFF; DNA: TGTGCCAGCAGCTTGACGAGGACAGCGCTAAATGAAAAACTGTTTTTT
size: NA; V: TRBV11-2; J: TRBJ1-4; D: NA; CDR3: CASSLDGLSNEKLFF; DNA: TGTGCCAGCAGCTTAGATGGGCTCTCTAATGAAAAACTGTTTTTT
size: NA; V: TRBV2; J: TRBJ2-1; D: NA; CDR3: CASSGRNSYNEQFF; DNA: TGTGCCAGCAGCGGACGAAACTCCTACAATGAGCAGTTCTTC
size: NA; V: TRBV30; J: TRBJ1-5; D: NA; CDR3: CAWSVPGNLNQPQHF; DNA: TGTGCCTGGAGTGTACCGGGGAATCTAAATCAGCCCCAGCATTTT
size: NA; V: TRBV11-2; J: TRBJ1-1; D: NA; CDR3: CASSLARQNTEAFF; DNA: TGTGCCAGCAGCTTAGCCAGGCAGAACACTGAAGCTTTCTTT
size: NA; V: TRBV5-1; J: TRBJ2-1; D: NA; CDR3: CASRPRMDGYNEQFF; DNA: TGCGCCAGCAGGCCCCGGATGGACGGTTACAATGAGCAGTTCTTC
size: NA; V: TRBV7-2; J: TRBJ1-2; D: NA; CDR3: CASSTLQGGYTF; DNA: TGTGCCAGCAGCACCCTGCAGGGAGGCTACACCTTC
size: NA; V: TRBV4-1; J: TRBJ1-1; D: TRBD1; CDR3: CASSQGTGGIMNTEAFF; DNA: TGCGCCAGCAGCCAAGGTACAGGGGGGATTATGAACACTGAAGCTTTCTTT
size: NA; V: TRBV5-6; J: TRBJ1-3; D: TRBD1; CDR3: CASTTPGQGSGNTIYF; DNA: TGTGCCAGCACCACCCCGGGACAGGGCTCTGGAAACACCATATATTTT
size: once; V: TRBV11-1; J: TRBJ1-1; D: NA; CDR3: CASSLIGEFKNTEAFF; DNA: TGTGCCAGCAGCTTAATCGGGGAATTCAAGAACACTGAAGCTTTCTTT
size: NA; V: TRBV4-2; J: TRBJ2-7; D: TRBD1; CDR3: CASSQESGQGRSSSYEQYF; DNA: TGTGCCAGCAGCCAAGAGTCTGGACAGGGCCGTTCTAGCTCCTACGAGCAGTACTTC
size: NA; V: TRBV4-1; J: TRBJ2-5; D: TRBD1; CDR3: CASRRQGADQETQYF; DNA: TGCGCCAGCAGAAGGCAGGGGGCGGACCAAGAGACCCAGTACTTC
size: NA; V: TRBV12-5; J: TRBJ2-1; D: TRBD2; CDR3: CASGLVKKASGRINEQFF; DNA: TGTGCTAGTGGTTTGGTAAAAAAGGCTAGCGGGAGGATCAATGAGCAGTTCTTC
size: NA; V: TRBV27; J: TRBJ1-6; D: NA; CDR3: CASSFLQENSPLHF; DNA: TGTGCCAGCAGTTTCTTGCAAGAAAATTCACCCCTCCACTTT